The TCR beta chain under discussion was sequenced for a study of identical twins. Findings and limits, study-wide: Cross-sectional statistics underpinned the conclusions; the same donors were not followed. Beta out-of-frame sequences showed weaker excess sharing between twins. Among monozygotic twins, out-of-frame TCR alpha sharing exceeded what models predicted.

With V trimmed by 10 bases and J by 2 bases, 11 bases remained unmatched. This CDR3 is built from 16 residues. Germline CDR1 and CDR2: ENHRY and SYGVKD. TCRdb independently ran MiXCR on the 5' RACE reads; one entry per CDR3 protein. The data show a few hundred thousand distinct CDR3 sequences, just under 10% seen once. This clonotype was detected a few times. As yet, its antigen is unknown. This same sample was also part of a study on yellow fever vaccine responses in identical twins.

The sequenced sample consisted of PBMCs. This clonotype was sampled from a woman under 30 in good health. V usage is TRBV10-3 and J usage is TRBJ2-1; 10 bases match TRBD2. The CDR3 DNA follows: TGTGCCACCTTGGGGGCTAGCGGGAGCCCCTACAATGAGCAGTTCTTC. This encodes CATLGASGSPYNEQFF.